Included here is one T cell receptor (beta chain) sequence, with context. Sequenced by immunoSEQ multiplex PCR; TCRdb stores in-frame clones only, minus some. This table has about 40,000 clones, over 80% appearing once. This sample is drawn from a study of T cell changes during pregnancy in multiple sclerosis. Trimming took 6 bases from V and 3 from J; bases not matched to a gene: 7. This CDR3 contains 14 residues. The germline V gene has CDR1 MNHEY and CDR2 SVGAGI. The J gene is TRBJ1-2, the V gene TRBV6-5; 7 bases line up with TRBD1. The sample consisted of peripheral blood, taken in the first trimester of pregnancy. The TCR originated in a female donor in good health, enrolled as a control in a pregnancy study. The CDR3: CASSVLGQYYGYTF. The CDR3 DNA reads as TGTGCCAGCAGCGTACTGGGACAGTACTATGGCTACACCTTC.